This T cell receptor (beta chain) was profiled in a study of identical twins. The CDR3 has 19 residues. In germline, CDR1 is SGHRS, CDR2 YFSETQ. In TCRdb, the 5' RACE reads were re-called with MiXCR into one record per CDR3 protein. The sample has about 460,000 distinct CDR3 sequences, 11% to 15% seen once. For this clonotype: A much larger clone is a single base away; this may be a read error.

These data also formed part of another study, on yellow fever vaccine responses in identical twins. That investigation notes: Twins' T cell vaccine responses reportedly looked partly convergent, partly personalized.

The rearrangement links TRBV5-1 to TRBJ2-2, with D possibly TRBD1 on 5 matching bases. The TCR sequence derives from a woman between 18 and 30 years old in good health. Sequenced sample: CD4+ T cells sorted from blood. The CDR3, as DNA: TGCGCCAGAAGCTTGAACCCCTTTGACAGAATAATTAACACCGGGGAGCTGTTTTTT. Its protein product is CARSLNPFDRIINTGELFF.